This entry lists 20 T cell receptor beta chains sequenced from one sample in a study of T cell responses to AZD1222 COVID-19 vaccine listed by TCRdb under 2021. The library was generated by the immunoSEQ multiplex PCR assay. TCRdb's version of the immuneACCESS table is confined to in-frame rearrangements and falls short of the full clone set. An unresolved V gene accounts for under half of the shortfall where checked; the remainder is of unknown origin. A total of approximately 170,000 clones appear in this sample, around 88% of them only once. Around a tenth of the sample is taken by the ten largest. Interpreted using the paper, the time point label stands for: about 28 days (+/-7) after the second vaccine dose. Specimen: peripheral blood, collected 28 days after the second AZD1222 dose. Receptors originate from an adult who received the AZD1222 COVID-19 vaccine.

V usage is TRBV30 and J usage is TRBJ1-5; 9 nucleotides align to TRBD1. There are 14 residues in the CDR3. The germline gives CDR1 GTSNPN, CDR2 SVGIG (reference sequence). The trim removed 2 bases at V and 6 bases at J, leaving 5 bases unmatched. The CDR3 DNA reads as TGTGCCTGGAGTCCGGGACAGGGCAGTCAGCCCCAGCATTTT. Amino acids: CAWSPGQGSQPQHF.

The chain has TRBV28 and TRBJ1-1, with no clear D. The V gene's germline CDR1 is MDHEN and CDR2 SYDVKM. Trimming pared 10 bases from V and 1 base from J, leaving 13 bases between. This CDR3 is 13 amino acids long. The CDR3 is CATAGRRNTEAFF. The DNA of the CDR3 is TGTGCCACCGCCGGGCGGAGGAACACTGAAGCTTTCTTT.

This clone was detected only once. This chain joins TRBV27 and TRBJ1-5; D is ambiguous. The germline V and J ends were trimmed by 6 bases and 0 bases, with 18 bases remaining between them. CDR1 MNHEY and CDR2 SMNVEV come from the germline V gene (reference sequence). The CDR3 extends over 17 amino acids. CDR3 region: CASSNFRGGDSNQPQHF. The DNA for the CDR3 is TGTGCCAGCAGCAACTTCCGGGGAGGAGATAGCAATCAGCCCCAGCATTTT.

This chain joins TRBV11-2 and TRBJ2-2; TRBD2 agrees at 10 bases. The CDR3 contains 15 residues. V shed 6 bases and J 6 bases; nucleotides not matched to a gene: 7. Germline CDR1 is SGHAT and CDR2 is FQNNGV. The CDR3, as DNA: TGTGCCAGCAGGCAAGCGGGGGGGCCGCCCGGGGAGCTGTTTTTT. Amino acid sequence: CASRQAGGPPGELFF. The full variable domain, completed using reference TRBV11-2 and TRBJ2-2, is EAGVAQSPRYKIIEKRQSVAFWCNPISGHATLYWYQQILGQGPKLLIQFQNNGVVDDSQLPKDRFSAERLKGVDSTLKIQPAKLEDSAVYLCASRQAGGPPGELFFGEGSRLTVL.

This chain uses TRBV12-3 or TRBV12-4 with TRBJ2-7; a possible D gene is TRBD1 (6 bases). With 7 bases removed from V and 5 bases from J, the gap between germline ends came to 12 bases. The length of the CDR3 is 12 residues. CDR3 sequence (DNA): TGTGCCAGCACCTCACAGGGACACGAGCAGTACTTC. It codes for CASTSQGHEQYF.

This clone was seen once. V and J are TRBV11-2 and TRBJ1-2; possible D gene TRBD1, 6 bases. Trimming stripped 1 base from V and 6 bases from J, with 9 bases between. The CDR3 extends over 13 amino acids. CDR1 is SGHAT, CDR2 FQNNGV, per germline. The DNA of the CDR3 is TGTGCCAGCAGCTTAGGGGGGGCGGATGGCTACACCTTC. Translation gives CASSLGGADGYTF.

The rearrangement joins TRBV3-1 (or the pseudogene TRBV3-2) to TRBJ2-5; 9 bases map to TRBD1. This CDR3 has 15 residues. CDR1 and CDR2 from the germline V gene are LGHDT and YNNKEL (reference sequence). V lost 2 bases to trimming and J lost 5 bases; unmatched junction nucleotides: 6. CDR3 DNA: TGTGCCAGCAGCCAATGGTACAGGGGGCGGGAGACCCAGTACTTC. Its translation is CASSQWYRGRETQYF.

This clone occurred a few times. The gene calls are TRBV19 and TRBJ1-5, with TRBD1 identical over 12 bases. Germline V gene data show CDR1 as LNHDA and CDR2 as SQIVND (reference sequence). The V segment lost 7 bases and the J segment 6 bases; nucleotides outside the gene matches: 4. The CDR3 spans 14 residues. The CDR3: CASMGQGASQPQHF. In nucleotides, the CDR3 is TGTGCCAGTATGGGACAGGGGGCGAGTCAGCCCCAGCATTTT.

This clone has just a few counts. The same CDR3 is also encoded by other DNA sequences in this sample. The V gene is TRBV24-1, the J gene TRBJ2-3; tentative D call: TRBD2 (5 bases). V shed 4 bases and J shed 6 bases, with 10 bases lying between them. CDR1 and CDR2 from the germline V gene are KGHDR and SFDVKD. The CDR3 is 13 amino acids. CDR3 sequence reads: CATSDPGTDTQYF. The DNA of the CDR3 is TGTGCCACCAGTGACCCGGGAACGGATACGCAGTATTTT.

The chain has TRBV7-2 and TRBJ1-4; possible D gene TRBD1, 6 bases. This CDR3 spans 14 amino acids. Germline assignment: CDR1 SGHTA and CDR2 FQGNSA. V was trimmed by 5 bases and J by 8 bases, leaving 15 bases between them. CDR3 in amino acids: CASSRGGGREKLFF. CDR3 nucleotides: TGTGCCAGCAGCCGTGGGGGGGGCAGAGAAAAACTGTTTTTT.

J is TRBJ2-3 and V is TRBV28, with 8 bases that match TRBD2. The germline V gene has CDR1 MDHEN and CDR2 SYDVKM. After removal of 5 bases from V and 8 bases from J, the junction contained 9 bases not matched to a gene. The CDR3 runs 14 residues. This CDR3 is CASSPGGRQGTQYF. As DNA, the CDR3 is TGTGCCAGCAGTCCGGGGGGGCGGCAGGGTACGCAGTATTTT.

This chain connects TRBV7-9 to TRBJ2-7; 7 positions agree with TRBD1. V lost 3 bases and J lost 3; bases outside the gene matches: 5. The CDR3 covers 14 residues. The V gene's germline CDR1 is SEHNR and CDR2 FQNEAQ (reference sequence). The CDR3 loop is CASSFGGQNYEQYF. The CDR3 DNA reads as TGTGCCAGCAGCTTTGGGGGACAGAACTACGAGCAGTACTTC.

The rearrangement uses TRBV29-1 and TRBJ2-2, with 7 bases identical to TRBD2. The CDR3 has 13 residues. Germline-derived CDR1 and CDR2 are SQVTM and ANQGSEA. The junction had 3 bases not matched to a gene; V was cut back by 4 bases and J by 4 bases. The CDR3 protein is CSVGSGGTGELFF. The CDR3 DNA follows: TGCAGCGTTGGCTCGGGGGGCACCGGGGAGCTGTTTTTT.

The genes are TRBV6-1 and TRBJ2-1; 10 bases fit TRBD2. Per germline, CDR1 MNHNS and CDR2 SASEGT. The CDR3 loop spans 15 amino acids. Trimming removed 1 base from V and 12 bases from J; junction bases left unmatched: 9. CDR3 bases: TGTGCCAGCAGTGAAGTTAGCGGGGGGCCTTTACTGCAGTTCTTC. This encodes CASSEVSGGPLLQFF.

V usage is TRBV19 and J usage is TRBJ1-2; D not resolved. This CDR3 comprises 16 residues. Germline lookup yields CDR1 LNHDA and CDR2 SQIVND (reference sequence). Trimming cost V 7 bases and J 4 bases, with 22 bases left between them. Here the CDR3 DNA reads TGTGCCAGTACCCCCGTAGCGGCGACCCCTGGCTATGGCTACACCTTC. Amino acids: CASTPVAATPGYGYTF. The full variable domain, rest sourced from reference TRBV19 and TRBJ1-2, is DGGITQSPKYLFRKEGQNVTLSCEQNLNHDAMYWYRQDPGQGLRLIYYSQIVNDFQKGDIAEGYSVSREKKESFPLTVTSAQKNPTAFYLCASTPVAATPGYGYTFGSGTRLTVV.

The rearrangement links TRBV29-1 to TRBJ1-6; 8 bases agree with TRBD1. The CDR3 spans 13 residues. J lost 6 bases, V lost 4 bases, and 2 bases had no gene match. Germline values: CDR1 SQVTM, CDR2 ANQGSEA. Written as DNA, the CDR3 is TGCAGCGTTGGGACAGGGTTTAATTCACCCCTCCACTTT. The encoded protein is CSVGTGFNSPLHF.

The chain joins TRBV7-2 to TRBJ2-3, with D possibly TRBD2 on 7 matching bases. Germline lookup yields CDR1 SGHTA and CDR2 FQGNSA. Trimming removed 5 bases at V and 4 bases at J, with 19 bases between. The CDR3 contains 16 residues. CDR3 loop: CASSPLGGGWSDTQYF. The CDR3 DNA is TGTGCCAGCAGCCCCCTGGGGGGGGGCTGGTCAGATACGCAGTATTTT. Complete variable domain (other parts from reference TRBV7-2 and TRBJ2-3): GAGVSQSPSNKVTEKGKDVELRCDPISGHTALYWYRQSLGQGLEFLIYFQGNSAPDKSGLPSDRFSAERTGGSVSTLTIQRTQQEDSAVYLCASSPLGGGWSDTQYFGPGTRLTVL.

V and J are TRBV29-1 and TRBJ1-2; 10 nucleotides align to TRBD1. This CDR3 region has 14 residues. Germline assignment: CDR1 SQVTM and CDR2 ANQGSEA. After removal of 5 bases from V and 6 bases from J, the junction contained 9 bases not matched to a gene. This chain's CDR3 is CSVQPGQGSDGYTF. For the CDR3, the DNA is TGCAGCGTTCAACCGGGACAGGGGTCGGATGGCTACACCTTC.

The rearrangement uses TRBV9 and TRBJ1-3, with D perhaps matching TRBD1 (5 bases). In germline, CDR1 is SGDLS, CDR2 YYNGEE. The V end was cut by 0 bases, the J end by 4 bases, with 14 bases between. The CDR3 runs 16 residues. CDR3 DNA: TGTGCCAGCAGCGTAGGGGGCGCGACAATCGGAAACACCATATATTTT. This translates into CASSVGGATIGNTIYF.

Only a few counts were recorded for this clone. V gene TRBV19 combines with J gene TRBJ1-2, with D maybe TRBD1 (6 bases). Trimming shortened V by 6 bases and J by 4 bases, and 18 bases separated the two germline ends. Germline assignment: CDR1 LNHDA and CDR2 SQIVND (reference sequence). The CDR3 is 15 residues long. The CDR3 DNA follows: TGTGCCAGTAGGAGCACAGGGATATCTGGCTATGGCTACACCTTC. Its protein product is CASRSTGISGYGYTF.